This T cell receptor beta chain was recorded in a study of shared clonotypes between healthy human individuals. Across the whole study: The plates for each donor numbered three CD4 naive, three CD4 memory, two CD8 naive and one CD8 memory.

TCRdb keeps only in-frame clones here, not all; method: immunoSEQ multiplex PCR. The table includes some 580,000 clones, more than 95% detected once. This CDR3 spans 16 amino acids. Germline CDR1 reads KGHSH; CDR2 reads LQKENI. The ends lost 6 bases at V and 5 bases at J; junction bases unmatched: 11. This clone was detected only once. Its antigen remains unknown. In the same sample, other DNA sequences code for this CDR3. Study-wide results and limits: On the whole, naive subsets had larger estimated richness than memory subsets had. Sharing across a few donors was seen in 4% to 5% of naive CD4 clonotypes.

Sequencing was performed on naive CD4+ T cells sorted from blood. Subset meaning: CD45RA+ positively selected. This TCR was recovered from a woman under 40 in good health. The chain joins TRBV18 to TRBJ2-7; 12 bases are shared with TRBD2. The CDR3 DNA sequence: TGTGCCAGCTCTCCGAGACTAGCGGGAGTCCTCCACGAGCAGTACTTC. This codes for CASSPRLAGVLHEQYF.